One and the same sample provided the 28 T cell receptor beta chains below, sequenced in a study of vaccination effects on CD4 cells after COVID-19. Peptide-pool stimulation followed by sequencing identified expanded antigen-specific CD4+ clonotypes in the ViraFEST assay. With roughly 10 days of culture completed, CD4+ T cells were isolated. Vaccine administered to participants consisted of two doses of either BNT162b2 or mRNA-1273. Which antigens these TCRs recognize remains unknown. Assay: immunoSEQ multiplex PCR; the TCRdb copy retains only in-frame clones and omits some. The sample has 25,000 to 30,000 clones, around 86% seen once. The sample was CD4+ T cells from PBMCs cultured with SARS-CoV-2 spike peptides, taken after COVID-19 vaccination. Receptors originate from a human donor who received a COVID-19 vaccine. Some clones in this sample may be carry-over from other donors' samples.

The rearrangement joins TRBV3-1 (or the pseudogene TRBV3-2) to TRBJ2-3; D is undetermined. The CDR3 runs 15 residues. V was shortened by 2 bases and J by 2 bases, with 11 bases between the two germline ends. Per germline, CDR1 LGHDT and CDR2 YNNKEL (reference sequence). The CDR3 reads CASSQLSGPTDTQYF. The CDR3 DNA is TGTGCCAGCAGCCAATTAAGTGGTCCCACAGATACGCAGTATTTT.

J is TRBJ1-1 and V is TRBV19; a weak D match, TRBD1 (6 bases). Germline assignment: CDR1 LNHDA and CDR2 SQIVND (reference sequence). This CDR3 has 14 residues. Trimming removed 5 bases from V and 3 bases from J, with 13 bases in between. CDR3: CASSLQGIDTEAFF. The CDR3 nucleotides read TGTGCCAGTAGTTTACAGGGTATTGACACTGAAGCTTTCTTT. Filled out from reference TRBV19 and TRBJ1-1, the complete variable domain reads DGGITQSPKYLFRKEGQNVTLSCEQNLNHDAMYWYRQDPGQGLRLIYYSQIVNDFQKGDIAEGYSVSREKKESFPLTVTSAQKNPTAFYLCASSLQGIDTEAFFGQGTRLTVV.

The rearrangement uses TRBV2 and TRBJ2-7, with D possibly being TRBD1 (5 bases). There are 12 residues in the CDR3. The V gene's germline CDR1 is SNHLY and CDR2 FYNNEI. The V gene lost 3 bases and the J gene lost 6 bases, with 9 bases spanning the gap. The CDR3 nucleotides read TGTGCCAGCAGTGAGGACAAGACCGAGCAGTACGTC. Translating gives CASSEDKTEQYV.

The CDR3 nucleotides read TGTGCCAGCAGTGACAGGGGGAGTTACAATGAGCAGTTCTTC. Amino acid sequence: CASSDRGSYNEQFF. J is TRBJ2-1 and V is TRBV28; the match to TRBD1 covers 9 bases. J was trimmed by 4 bases and V by 5 bases; bases with no gene match: 3. This CDR3 is 14 amino acids long. The germline CDR1 and CDR2 sequences are MDHEN and SYDVKM. The full variable domain, in which reference TRBV28 and TRBJ2-1 provide the parts outside the CDR3, is DVKVTQSSRYLVKRTGEKVFLECVQDMDHENMFWYRQDPGLGLRLIYFSYDVKMKEKGDIPEGYSVSREKKERFSLILESASTNQTSMYLCASSDRGSYNEQFFGPGTRLTVL.

Here the CDR3 DNA reads TGTGCCAGCAGCCGTAGCGGGGGAGATTACAATGAGCAGTTCTTC. This encodes CASSRSGGDYNEQFF. V and J are TRBV7-9 and TRBJ2-1; 9 bases line up with TRBD2. J was trimmed by 4 bases and V by 5 bases; bases with no gene match: 6. Per the germline V gene, CDR1 is SEHNR and CDR2 is FQNEAQ (reference sequence). The CDR3 runs 15 residues.

V gene TRBV27 combines with J gene TRBJ1-1, with 8 nucleotides matching TRBD1. J lost 0 bases, V lost 4 bases, and 10 bases had no gene match. In germline, CDR1 is MNHEY, CDR2 SMNVEV (reference sequence). The length of the CDR3 is 17 residues. CDR3 sequence (DNA): TGTGCCAGCAGTTCACCCCTTCGGACAGGGTTGAACACTGAAGCTTTCTTT. It translates to CASSSPLRTGLNTEAFF.

This clone was seen just once. This chain uses TRBV3-1 (or the pseudogene TRBV3-2) with TRBJ2-5; 8 bases map to TRBD1. Losses at the gene ends were 0 bases for V and 7 bases for J; bases not matched to a gene: 10. Germline loops: CDR1 LGHDT, CDR2 YNNKEL (reference sequence). This CDR3 has 16 residues. Written as DNA, the CDR3 is TGTGCCAGCAGCCAAGATATGGGGCAGGGGGCCGGGACCCAGTACTTC. Protein sequence: CASSQDMGQGAGTQYF.

CDR3 residues: CASSQKWNTEAFF. DNA of the CDR3: TGTGCCAGCAGCCAAAAGTGGAACACTGAAGCTTTCTTT. This chain links TRBV14 with TRBJ1-1; D is unclear. The CDR3 contains 13 residues. Germline CDR1 is SGHDN and CDR2 is FVKESK. Trimming took 2 bases from V and 1 from J, leaving 5 bases between them. The full variable domain, completed using reference TRBV14 and TRBJ1-1, is EAGVTQFPSHSVIEKGQTVTLRCDPISGHDNLYWYRRVMGKEIKFLLHFVKESKQDESGMPNNRFLAERTGGTYSTLKVQPAELEDSGVYFCASSQKWNTEAFFGQGTRLTVV.

The rearrangement joins TRBV28 to TRBJ1-1; D gene uncertain. V lost 2 bases, J lost 1 base, and 8 bases lay in between. Germline V gives CDR1 MDHEN, CDR2 SYDVKM. This CDR3 has 14 amino acids. The CDR3 region is CASSLVTSNTEAFF. In nucleotides, the CDR3 is TGTGCCAGCAGTTTAGTGACCTCGAACACTGAAGCTTTCTTT.

CDR3 sequence reads: CASSPDGRGSRYEQYV. The CDR3 DNA follows: TGTGCCAGCAGTCCAGACGGCAGGGGGTCTCGCTACGAGCAGTACGTC. The chain combines TRBV28 with TRBJ2-7, with 7 bases that match TRBD1. The V gene end was trimmed by 5 bases and the J gene end by 3 bases; junction bases not matched to a gene: 13. The CDR3 sequence is 16 residues long. Germline-derived CDR1 and CDR2 are MDHEN and SYDVKM.

The V gene is TRBV7-3, the J gene TRBJ2-5; perhaps D is TRBD1 or TRBD2 (6 bases each). V lost 6 bases and J 4 bases, leaving 18 bases between the germline ends. Germline values: CDR1 SGHTA, CDR2 FQGTGA. CDR3 length: 15 residues. The CDR3 loop reads CASSDDRGRIETQYF. CDR3 sequence (DNA): TGTGCCAGCAGTGATGACCGGGGGCGTATAGAGACCCAGTACTTC.

This chain links TRBV12-3 or TRBV12-4 with TRBJ2-3, with a tentative D call TRBD2 (6 bases). V lost 5 bases and J lost 13, with 13 bases in between. The CDR3 sequence is 11 residues long. In DNA, the CDR3 is TGTGCCAGCAGTGCAGGCCGGGGGAAGTATTTT. Its translation: CASSAGRGKYF.

The V call is TRBV3-1 (or the pseudogene TRBV3-2), the J call TRBJ1-2; D may be TRBD1 (5 bases). The CDR3 extends over 12 amino acids. The V gene lost 1 base and the J gene lost 8 bases, with 8 bases spanning the gap. Germline V gene sequence: CDR1 LGHDT, CDR2 YNNKEL (reference sequence). CDR3 residues: CASSQGWDGYTF. CDR3 in DNA: TGTGCCAGCAGCCAAGGATGGGACGGCTACACCTTC.

The V gene is TRBV28, the J gene TRBJ2-1; either TRBD1 or TRBD2 may supply D (5 bases each). The V end lost 1 base, the J end lost 7 bases, and 11 bases lay between the germline ends. This CDR3 has 14 residues. From germline, CDR1 is MDHEN and CDR2 SYDVKM. The CDR3 region is CASSLLGDANEQFF. In nucleotides, the CDR3 is TGTGCCAGCAGTTTATTGGGGGATGCGAATGAGCAGTTCTTC.

The V and J genes are TRBV7-2 and TRBJ1-5; 10 nucleotides match TRBD1. The CDR3 runs to 16 residues. Trimming took 0 bases from V and 3 from J; bases not matched to a gene: 2. From germline, CDR1 is SGHTA and CDR2 FQGNSA. The CDR3 loop reads CASSLAGTGVNQPQHF. In DNA, the CDR3 is TGTGCCAGCAGCTTAGCCGGGACAGGGGTCAATCAGCCCCAGCATTTT.

This sequence joins TRBV6-5 and TRBJ2-3; D call uncertain. There are 11 residues in the CDR3. Germline V gives CDR1 MNHEY, CDR2 SVGAGI. V lost 2 bases and J 5 bases, leaving 2 bases between the germline ends. The CDR3 loop is CASSYGDTQYF. In DNA, the CDR3 is TGTGCCAGCAGTTACGGAGATACGCAGTATTTT.

The chain's CDR3 is CASRRTGGTEAFF. CDR3 in DNA: TGTGCCAGCCGTCGGACAGGGGGCACTGAAGCTTTCTTT. The genes are TRBV6-5 and TRBJ1-1; 10 bases agree with TRBD1. V shed 8 bases, J shed 4 bases, and the junction held 4 bases outside the gene matches. The germline gives CDR1 MNHEY, CDR2 SVGAGI. There are 13 residues in the CDR3.

The V gene is TRBV29-1, the J gene TRBJ2-5; unclear D gene. Germline V gives CDR1 SQVTM, CDR2 ANQGSEA. The CDR3 has 12 amino acids. The V end was cut by 6 bases, the J end by 5 bases, with 13 bases between. This CDR3 reads CSVHYGHETQYF. CDR3 in DNA: TGCAGCGTCCACTATGGTCACGAGACCCAGTACTTC. Full variable domain (remainder filled in from reference TRBV29-1 and TRBJ2-5): SAVISQKPSRDICQRGTSLTIQCQVDSQVTMMFWYRQQPGQSLTLIATANQGSEATYESGFVIDKFPISRPNLTFSTLTVSNMSPEDSSIYLCSVHYGHETQYFGPGTRLLVL.

This sequence joins TRBV18 and TRBJ2-7; D remains unclear. The CDR3 is 14 amino acids. The germline V and J ends were trimmed by 4 bases and 2 bases, with 12 bases remaining between them. Germline CDR1 and CDR2: KGHSH and LQKENI. The CDR3 loop reads CASSRSPFTYEQYV. The CDR3 coding sequence is TGTGCCAGCTCACGTAGCCCCTTTACCTACGAGCAGTACGTC.

This clone was seen a few times. The rearrangement joins TRBV6-6 to TRBJ1-4; 7 bases match TRBD1. CDR1 and CDR2 (germline): MNHNY, SVGAGI (reference sequence). The CDR3 totals 14 residues. The junction had 2 bases not matched to a gene; V was cut back by 2 bases and J by 5 bases. CDR3 sequence: CASSYRDSNEKLFF. The CDR3 coding sequence is TGTGCCAGCAGTTACAGGGACAGCAATGAAAAACTGTTTTTT.

The chain combines TRBV6-6 with TRBJ1-1; perhaps TRBD1 as D (6 bases). V lost 5 bases to trimming and J lost 2 bases, with 12 bases between them. The germline V gene encodes CDR1 MNHNY and CDR2 SVGAGI (reference sequence). CDR3 length: 14 amino acids. The CDR3 spells CASSPETGNTEAFF. The CDR3 coding sequence is TGTGCCAGCAGTCCGGAGACAGGTAACACTGAAGCTTTCTTT.

This clone was found a few times. V is TRBV7-2 and J is TRBJ1-6; the D gene is possibly TRBD1 (6 bases). The CDR3 loop spans 15 amino acids. The germline gives CDR1 SGHTA, CDR2 FQGNSA. The germline V and J ends were trimmed by 2 bases and 10 bases, with 15 bases remaining between them. CDR3 loop: CASSLSAGVKSPLHF. CDR3 sequence (DNA): TGTGCCAGCAGCTTATCGGCAGGGGTGAAATCACCCCTCCACTTT. Based on the CDR3 plus reference TRBV7-2 and TRBJ1-6, the full variable domain is GAGVSQSPSNKVTEKGKDVELRCDPISGHTALYWYRQSLGQGLEFLIYFQGNSAPDKSGLPSDRFSAERTGGSVSTLTIQRTQQEDSAVYLCASSLSAGVKSPLHFGNGTRLTVT.

This rearrangement joins TRBV2 to TRBJ2-5, with unresolved D. The V gene lost 2 bases and the J gene lost 2 bases, with 12 bases spanning the gap. CDR3 length: 15 residues. From germline, CDR1 is SNHLY and CDR2 FYNNEI. CDR3 residues: CASSERRFPQETQYF. The DNA of the CDR3 is TGTGCCAGCAGTGAAAGGAGATTTCCACAAGAGACCCAGTACTTC.

The rearrangement links TRBV14 to TRBJ2-3; D call uncertain. Germline CDR1 is SGHDN and CDR2 is FVKESK. V was shortened by 5 bases and J by 9 bases, with 9 bases between the two germline ends. The CDR3 is made up of 11 amino acids. The CDR3 nucleotides read TGTGCCAGCAGCTTAGGGCAAACGCAGTATTTT. This gives the protein CASSLGQTQYF.

The gene calls are TRBV7-3 and TRBJ2-1; TRBD1 is a possible D gene (6 bases). The CDR3 has 15 amino acids. From germline, CDR1 is SGHTA and CDR2 FQGTGA. The V and J ends lost 3 bases and 7 bases respectively, with 16 bases between them. The CDR3 nucleotides read TGTGCCAGCAGCTTTGGGGACACCTTTGGAAATGAGCAGTTCTTC. Its protein product is CASSFGDTFGNEQFF.

J is TRBJ1-2 and V is TRBV5-1; D not resolved. The germline CDR1 and CDR2 sequences are SGHRS and YFSETQ. V gave up 1 base and J gave up 6 bases, with 25 bases separating them. The CDR3 extends over 18 amino acids. CDR3 DNA sequence: TGCGCCAGCAGCTTGACGGCCGCCACCCGGCCAAAGCGGGATGGCTACACCTTC. It encodes CASSLTAATRPKRDGYTF. The full variable domain, completed using reference TRBV5-1 and TRBJ1-2, is KAGVTQTPRYLIKTRGQQVTLSCSPISGHRSVSWYQQTPGQGLQFLFEYFSETQRNKGNFPGRFSGRQFSNSRSEMNVSTLELGDSALYLCASSLTAATRPKRDGYTFGSGTRLTVV.

CDR3 coding DNA: TGTGCCACCAGCAGAGGACCGCGGGGAGGGGGGGAGCTCGGCTATGGCTACACCTTC. Its protein product is CATSRGPRGGGELGYGYTF. V usage is TRBV15 and J usage is TRBJ1-2, with D possibly TRBD1 on 6 matching bases. The CDR3 loop spans 19 amino acids. Germline V gives CDR1 LNHNV, CDR2 YYDKDF (reference sequence). V was shortened by 1 base and J by 4 bases, with 25 bases between the two germline ends.

This chain joins TRBV29-1 and TRBJ2-3, with unresolved D. V was pared by 4 bases and J by 4 bases, with 15 bases between. The CDR3 runs to 14 residues. Germline values: CDR1 SQVTM, CDR2 ANQGSEA. CDR3 in amino acids: CSVVRSPVPDTQYF. The CDR3 DNA follows: TGCAGCGTTGTTCGGAGTCCGGTCCCAGATACGCAGTATTTT.